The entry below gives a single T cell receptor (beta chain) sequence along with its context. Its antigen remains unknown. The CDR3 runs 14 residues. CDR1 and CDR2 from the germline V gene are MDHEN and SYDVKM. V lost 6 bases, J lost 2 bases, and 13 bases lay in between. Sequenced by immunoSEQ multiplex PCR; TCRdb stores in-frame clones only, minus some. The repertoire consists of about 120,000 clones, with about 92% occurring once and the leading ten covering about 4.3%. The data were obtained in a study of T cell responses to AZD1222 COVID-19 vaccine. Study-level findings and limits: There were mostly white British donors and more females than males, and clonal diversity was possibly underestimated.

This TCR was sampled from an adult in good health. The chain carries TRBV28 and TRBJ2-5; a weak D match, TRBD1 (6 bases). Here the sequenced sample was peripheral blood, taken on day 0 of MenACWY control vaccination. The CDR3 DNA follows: TGTGCCAGCAGCGCCAGGGACAATCAAGAGACCCAGTACTTC. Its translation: CASSARDNQETQYF.